Below, 23 T cell receptor beta chains from the same sample are listed, as sequenced in a study of cytomegalovirus exposure and HLA in healthy donors. The protocol was immunoSEQ multiplex PCR, while the TCRdb copy is restricted to in-frame clones and leaves out a portion. The data contain 260,000 or so clones, less than 95% of them singletons. Sequencing was performed on PBMCs. The source is a woman younger than 45 in good health and CMV-seronegative.

The chain employs TRBV28 and TRBJ2-1, with a weak D call TRBD1 (5 bases). Germline V CDR1 and CDR2: MDHEN, SYDVKM. The V and J ends lost 3 bases and 9 bases respectively, with 15 bases between them. CDR3 size: 14 residues. In DNA form, the CDR3 reads TGTGCCAGCAGTTTGTTGGACACCTCGGGTGAGCAGTTCTTC. Translated, it gives CASSLLDTSGEQFF.

The rearrangement links TRBV7-8 to TRBJ2-7; 10 nucleotides match TRBD2. This CDR3 has 16 amino acids. Germline CDR1 is SGHVS and CDR2 is FQNEAQ. With V trimmed by 3 bases and J by 0 bases, 5 bases remained unmatched. CDR3 in DNA: TGTGCCAGCAGCTTTAATAGCGGGAGGCTCTCCTACGAGCAGTACTTC. Its translation is CASSFNSGRLSYEQYF.

The chain links TRBV4-1 to TRBJ2-7; 9 nucleotides match TRBD2. The length of the CDR3 is 16 residues. V shed 4 bases, J shed 5 bases, and the junction held 12 bases outside the gene matches. The germline V gene encodes CDR1 MGHRA and CDR2 YSYEKL. The CDR3: CASSPSGGFPIHEQYF. Written as DNA, the CDR3 is TGCGCCAGCAGCCCAAGCGGGGGGTTCCCTATCCACGAGCAGTACTTC.

A word on this clone: Other DNA sequences of this sample code for an identical CDR3. The rearrangement joins TRBV4-3 to TRBJ2-2; the match to TRBD2 covers 11 bases. CDR1 and CDR2 from the germline V gene are LGHNA and YSLEER. V was clipped by 0 bases and J by 7 bases; unmatched bases: 10. The CDR3 totals 18 residues. In DNA, the CDR3 is TGCGCCAGCAGCCAAGATCCTCTACTAGCGGGAGCGAGCGGGGAGCTGTTTTTT. It specifies CASSQDPLLAGASGELFF.

The rearrangement links TRBV7-9 to TRBJ2-2; D gene unclear. The CDR3 consists of 11 residues. Trimming shortened V by 6 bases and J by 7 bases, and 6 bases separated the two germline ends. Germline V gene lookup returns CDR1 SEHNR and CDR2 FQNEAQ (reference sequence). The CDR3 DNA sequence: TGTGCCAGCAGGCAGGACGGGGAGCTGTTTTTT. Protein: CASRQDGELFF.

This sequence joins TRBV11-2 and TRBJ1-1, with 9 bases lining up with TRBD1. J was trimmed by 3 bases and V by 5 bases; bases with no gene match: 4. CDR3 length: 14 residues. CDR1 is SGHAT, CDR2 FQNNGV, per germline. The DNA of the CDR3 is TGTGCCAGCAGCGGCGGGACAGGGTACACTGAAGCTTTCTTT. The encoded protein is CASSGGTGYTEAFF.

The chain employs TRBV5-1 and TRBJ2-2; D is unresolved. The CDR3 sequence is 13 residues long. V gave up 1 base and J gave up 7 bases, with 8 bases separating them. Germline CDR1 and CDR2: SGHRS and YFSETQ. DNA of the CDR3: TGCGCCAGCAGCTTGTCGGTAGGCGGGGAGCTGTTTTTT. It is translated as CASSLSVGGELFF.

The V and J genes are TRBV7-9 and TRBJ2-7, with D possibly matching TRBD2 (5 bases). Germline loops: CDR1 SEHNR, CDR2 FQNEAQ (reference sequence). V was shortened by 5 bases and J by 3 bases, with 23 bases between the two germline ends. This CDR3 is built from 17 residues. The CDR3 coding sequence is TGTGCCAGCAGCCCCTTCATGACTGCCGGGGAGCGCTACGAGCAGTACTTC. Translation: CASSPFMTAGERYEQYF.

V is TRBV6-5 and J is TRBJ2-7; D unresolved. This CDR3 spans 14 amino acids. In germline, CDR1 is MNHEY, CDR2 SVGAGI. The V and J ends lost 7 bases and 7 bases respectively, with 20 bases between them. The CDR3 here is CASNFRGVLGEQYF. The CDR3 DNA reads TGTGCCAGCAATTTCCGTGGCGTCTTGGGGGAGCAGTACTTC.

V is TRBV2 and J is TRBJ2-3; D is undetermined. The germline V and J ends were trimmed by 6 bases and 7 bases, with 14 bases remaining between them. Germline-derived CDR1 and CDR2 are SNHLY and FYNNEI. The CDR3 runs to 13 residues. CDR3 coding DNA: TGTGCCAGCAGCACTTCCGTCGCAAATACGCAGTATTTT. It is translated as CASSTSVANTQYF.

V usage is TRBV5-6 and J usage is TRBJ1-1; no clear D. The germline V gene has CDR1 SGHDT and CDR2 YYEEEE. The CDR3 consists of 14 residues. The V end was cut by 0 bases, the J end by 3 bases, with 9 bases between. The CDR3 region has the DNA TGTGCCAGCAGCTTGGAGGAAGGATACACTGAAGCTTTCTTT. Residues: CASSLEEGYTEAFF.

The chain links TRBV6-5 to TRBJ2-3; unclear D gene. Germline CDR1 MNHEY, CDR2 SVGAGI. V lost 2 bases, J lost 8 bases, and 14 bases lay in between. The CDR3 has 14 residues. DNA for the CDR3: TGTGCCAGCAGTTACGGGCAAGTGGGCGGTACGCAGTATTTT. Protein product: CASSYGQVGGTQYF.

DNA of the CDR3: TGTGCCAGCAGCCTGACAGGGGTGAACACTGAAGCTTTCTTT. As protein: CASSLTGVNTEAFF. J is TRBJ1-1 and V is TRBV7-3; 8 positions agree with TRBD1. This CDR3 comprises 14 residues. Germline CDR1 SGHTA, CDR2 FQGTGA. The junction had 2 bases not matched to a gene; V was cut back by 5 bases and J by 0 bases. The full variable domain, with the rest looked up from reference TRBV7-3 and TRBJ1-1, is GAGVSQTPSNKVTEKGKYVELRCDPISGHTALYWYRQSLGQGPEFLIYFQGTGAADDSGLPNDRFFAVRPEGSVSTLKIQRTERGDSAVYLCASSLTGVNTEAFFGQGTRLTVV.

This clone was counted once. The chain links TRBV27 to TRBJ2-7, with D unclear. Germline lookup yields CDR1 MNHEY and CDR2 SMNVEV (reference sequence). Trimming took off 1 base at V and 2 bases at J, with 12 bases between the two ends. This CDR3 contains 15 residues. CDR3 sequence: CASSLYPGQAYEQYF. As DNA, the CDR3 is TGTGCCAGCAGTTTATATCCAGGTCAGGCCTACGAGCAGTACTTC.

The rearrangement uses TRBV5-5 and TRBJ2-1; no firm D call. Trimming took off 1 base at V and 7 bases at J, with 6 bases between the two ends. The germline CDR1 and CDR2 sequences are SGHKS and YYEKEE (reference sequence). CDR3 length: 12 residues. CDR3 in DNA: TGTGCCAGCAGCTTGTTCCGGAATGAGCAGTTCTTC. Protein product: CASSLFRNEQFF. Drawing the rest from reference TRBV5-5 and TRBJ2-1, the complete variable domain is DAGVTQSPTHLIKTRGQQVTLRCSPISGHKSVSWYQQVLGQGPQFIFQYYEKEERGRGNFPDRFSARQFPNYSSELNVNALLLGDSALYLCASSLFRNEQFFGPGTRLTVL.

In its sample, this clone was seen once. The chain combines TRBV19 with TRBJ2-2, with D possibly being TRBD2 (5 bases). This CDR3 contains 16 residues. Germline V gives CDR1 LNHDA, CDR2 SQIVND (reference sequence). The V and J ends lost 3 bases and 4 bases respectively, with 15 bases between them. This chain's CDR3 is CASSILAGLSTGELFF. CDR3 nucleotides: TGTGCCAGTAGTATCCTAGCAGGACTCTCCACCGGGGAGCTGTTTTTT.

The chain's CDR3 is CASVAGGVTEAFF. The DNA for the CDR3 is TGTGCCAGCGTGGCAGGGGGAGTCACTGAAGCTTTCTTT. This sequence joins TRBV6-6 and TRBJ1-1; 7 positions agree with TRBD1. The ends lost 8 bases at V and 4 bases at J; junction bases unmatched: 7. The CDR3 loop spans 13 amino acids. Germline CDR1 reads MNHNY; CDR2 reads SVGAGI (reference sequence).

Concerning this clone: Other DNA variants within this sample encode the same CDR3. V usage is TRBV5-6 and J usage is TRBJ1-1; 7 bases fit TRBD1. This CDR3 contains 14 residues. In germline, CDR1 is SGHDT, CDR2 YYEEEE. The V and J ends lost 2 bases and 1 base, in that order; junction bases with no gene match: 2. In DNA, the CDR3 is TGTGCCAGCAGCTTAGGGGGCGGGAACACTGAAGCTTTCTTT. As protein: CASSLGGGNTEAFF.

This chain joins TRBV29-1 and TRBJ2-7, with D hard to call. Between the trimmed V and J ends, which lost 4 bases and 5 bases, there was a span of 12 bases. CDR1 is SQVTM, CDR2 ANQGSEA, per germline. This CDR3 is 12 amino acids long. DNA for the CDR3: TGCAGCGTTGGTCCAGGAGTGGACGAGCAGTACTTC. Translating it yields CSVGPGVDEQYF.

The chain couples TRBV7-9 to TRBJ2-3, with D hard to call. Germline values: CDR1 SEHNR, CDR2 FQNEAQ (reference sequence). The CDR3 has 15 residues. The germline V and J ends were trimmed by 2 bases and 2 bases, with 11 bases remaining between them. CDR3 sequence (DNA): TGTGCCAGCAGCTTAAGAACCTCGTTCACAGATACGCAGTATTTT. Protein: CASSLRTSFTDTQYF.

The genes are TRBV4-3 and TRBJ2-7, with TRBD2 matching 10 bases. CDR1 and CDR2 from the germline V gene are LGHNA and YSLEER. With V trimmed by 0 bases and J by 10 bases, 6 bases remained unmatched. This CDR3 comprises 14 residues. Here the CDR3 DNA reads TGCGCCAGCAGCCAAGATTGGGGACTAGCGAGCCAGTACTTC. Translation: CASSQDWGLASQYF.

CDR3 in DNA: TGCGCCAGCAGCTTGACGGCAGCAGACACCTACGAGCAGTACTTC. It specifies CASSLTAADTYEQYF. The chain has TRBV5-1 and TRBJ2-7; D not certain. The length of the CDR3 is 15 residues. The V and J ends lost 1 base and 2 bases respectively, with 13 bases between them. Germline V gene lookup returns CDR1 SGHRS and CDR2 YFSETQ. The full variable domain, in which reference TRBV5-1 and TRBJ2-7 provide the parts outside the CDR3, is KAGVTQTPRYLIKTRGQQVTLSCSPISGHRSVSWYQQTPGQGLQFLFEYFSETQRNKGNFPGRFSGRQFSNSRSEMNVSTLELGDSALYLCASSLTAADTYEQYFGPGTRLTVT.

The chain carries TRBV28 and TRBJ2-1; D is unresolved. Per the germline V gene, CDR1 is MDHEN and CDR2 is SYDVKM. The CDR3 has 12 amino acids. V lost 2 bases and J lost 8, with 7 bases in between. The chain's CDR3 is CASSLLSYEQFF. The CDR3 DNA reads TGTGCCAGCAGTTTACTGAGTTATGAGCAGTTCTTC.